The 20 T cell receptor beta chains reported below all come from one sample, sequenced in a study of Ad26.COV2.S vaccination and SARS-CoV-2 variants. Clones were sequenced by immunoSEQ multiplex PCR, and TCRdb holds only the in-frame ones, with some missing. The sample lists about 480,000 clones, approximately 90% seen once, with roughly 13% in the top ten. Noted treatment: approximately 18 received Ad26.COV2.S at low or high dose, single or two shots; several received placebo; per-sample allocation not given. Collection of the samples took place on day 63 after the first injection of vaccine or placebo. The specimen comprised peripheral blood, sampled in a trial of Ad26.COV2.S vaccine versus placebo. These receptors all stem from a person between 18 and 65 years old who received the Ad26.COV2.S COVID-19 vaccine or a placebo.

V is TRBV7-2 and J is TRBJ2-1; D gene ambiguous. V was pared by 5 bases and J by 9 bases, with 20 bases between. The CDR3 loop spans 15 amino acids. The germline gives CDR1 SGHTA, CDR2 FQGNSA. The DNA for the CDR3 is TGTGCCAGCAGCCCCCTCGGTGGTCTGGTCGGTGAGCAGTTCTTC. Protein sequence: CASSPLGGLVGEQFF.

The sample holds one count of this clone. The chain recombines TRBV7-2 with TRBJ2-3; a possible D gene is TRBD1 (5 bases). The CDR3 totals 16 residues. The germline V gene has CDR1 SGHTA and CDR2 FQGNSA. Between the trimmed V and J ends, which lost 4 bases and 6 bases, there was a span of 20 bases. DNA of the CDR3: TGTGCCAGCAGCTCACGCCAGGGTTTTGCGGCCGATACGCAGTATTTT. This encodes CASSSRQGFAADTQYF.

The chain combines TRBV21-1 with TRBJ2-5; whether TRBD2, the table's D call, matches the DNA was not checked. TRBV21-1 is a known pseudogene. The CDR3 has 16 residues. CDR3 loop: CASSKVTSPFEGTQYF. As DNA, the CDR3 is TGTGCCAGCAGCAAAGTTACTAGCCCATTCGAAGGGACCCAGTACTTC.

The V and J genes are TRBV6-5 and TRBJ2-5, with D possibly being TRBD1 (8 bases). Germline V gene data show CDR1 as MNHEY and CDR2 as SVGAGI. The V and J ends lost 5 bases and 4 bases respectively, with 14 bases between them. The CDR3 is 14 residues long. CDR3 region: CASSKYRGGETQYF. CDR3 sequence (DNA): TGTGCCAGCAGTAAATACAGGGGGGGAGAGACCCAGTACTTC.

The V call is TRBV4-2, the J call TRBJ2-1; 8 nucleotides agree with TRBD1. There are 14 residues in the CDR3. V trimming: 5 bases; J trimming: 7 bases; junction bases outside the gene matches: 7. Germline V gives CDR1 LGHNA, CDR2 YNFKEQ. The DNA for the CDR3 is TGTGCCAGCAGCGCCGGGACAGGTGGAAATGAGCAGTTCTTC. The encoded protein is CASSAGTGGNEQFF.

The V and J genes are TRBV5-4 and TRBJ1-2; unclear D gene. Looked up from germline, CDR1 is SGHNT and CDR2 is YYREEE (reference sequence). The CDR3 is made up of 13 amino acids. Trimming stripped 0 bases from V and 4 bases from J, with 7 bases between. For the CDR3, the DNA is TGTGCCAGCAGCTTGGGGGTGAGCTATGGCTACACCTTC. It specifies CASSLGVSYGYTF.

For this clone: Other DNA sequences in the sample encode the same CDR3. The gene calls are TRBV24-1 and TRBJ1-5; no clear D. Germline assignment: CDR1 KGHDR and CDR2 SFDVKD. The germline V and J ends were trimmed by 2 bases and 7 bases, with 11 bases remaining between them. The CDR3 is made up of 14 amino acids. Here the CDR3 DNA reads TGTGCCACCAGTGATTCTAAGACTTCGCAGCCCCAGCATTTT. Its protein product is CATSDSKTSQPQHF.

The CDR3 bases are TGTGCCAGCAGTTCGCCGACCGGGACAGGGGGGGAAGCTTTCTTT. Translated: CASSSPTGTGGEAFF. J is TRBJ1-1 and V is TRBV28; 11 nucleotides match TRBD1. The CDR3 loop spans 15 amino acids. Germline trimming cut 4 bases from V and 8 bases from J; bases unmatched to any gene: 9. Per the germline V gene, CDR1 is MDHEN and CDR2 is SYDVKM.

The CDR3 DNA reads as TGTGCCAGCAGCGAAGGGGGGGGGATCAATCAGCCCCAGCATTTT. It encodes CASSEGGGINQPQHF. V gene TRBV7-2 combines with J gene TRBJ1-5; D may be TRBD1 (6 bases). Germline lookup yields CDR1 SGHTA and CDR2 FQGNSA. The CDR3 is 15 amino acids. The germline V and J ends were trimmed by 5 bases and 3 bases, with 14 bases remaining between them.

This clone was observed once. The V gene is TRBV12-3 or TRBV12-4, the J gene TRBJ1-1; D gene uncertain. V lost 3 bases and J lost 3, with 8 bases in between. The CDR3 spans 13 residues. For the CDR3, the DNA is TGTGCCAGCAGTTTCGGACGGGACACTGAAGCTTTCTTT. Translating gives CASSFGRDTEAFF.

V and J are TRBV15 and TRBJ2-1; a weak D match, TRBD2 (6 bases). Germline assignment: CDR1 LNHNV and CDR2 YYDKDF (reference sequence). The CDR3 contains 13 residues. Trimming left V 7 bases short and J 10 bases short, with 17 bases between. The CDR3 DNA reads TGTGCCACCAACATCGGAGGGAGATGGGAGCAGTTCTTC. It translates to CATNIGGRWEQFF.

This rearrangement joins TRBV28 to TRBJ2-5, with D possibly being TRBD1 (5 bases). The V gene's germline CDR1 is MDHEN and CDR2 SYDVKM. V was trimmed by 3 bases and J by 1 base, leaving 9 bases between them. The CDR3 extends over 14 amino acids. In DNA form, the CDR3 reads TGTGCCAGCAGTTTCCAGACAGTCCAAGAGACCCAGTACTTC. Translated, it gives CASSFQTVQETQYF.

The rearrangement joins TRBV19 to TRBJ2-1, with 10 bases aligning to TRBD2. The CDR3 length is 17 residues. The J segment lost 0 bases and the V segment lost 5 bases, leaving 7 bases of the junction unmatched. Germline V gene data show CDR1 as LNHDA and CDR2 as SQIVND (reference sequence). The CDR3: CASSPNPSGSSYNEQFF. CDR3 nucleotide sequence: TGTGCCAGTAGTCCGAACCCTAGCGGGAGCTCCTACAATGAGCAGTTCTTC.

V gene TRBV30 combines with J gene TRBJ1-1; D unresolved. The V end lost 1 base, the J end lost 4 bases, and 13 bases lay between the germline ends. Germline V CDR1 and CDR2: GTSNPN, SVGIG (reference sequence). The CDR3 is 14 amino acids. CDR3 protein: CAWSATARSTEAFF. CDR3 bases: TGTGCCTGGAGTGCGACGGCTAGGAGCACTGAAGCTTTCTTT.

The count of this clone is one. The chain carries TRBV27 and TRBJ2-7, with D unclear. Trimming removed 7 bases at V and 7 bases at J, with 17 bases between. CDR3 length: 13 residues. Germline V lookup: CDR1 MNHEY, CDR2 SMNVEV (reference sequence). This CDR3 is CASTRPGFGEQYF. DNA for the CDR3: TGTGCCAGCACCCGCCCCGGTTTTGGTGAGCAGTACTTC.

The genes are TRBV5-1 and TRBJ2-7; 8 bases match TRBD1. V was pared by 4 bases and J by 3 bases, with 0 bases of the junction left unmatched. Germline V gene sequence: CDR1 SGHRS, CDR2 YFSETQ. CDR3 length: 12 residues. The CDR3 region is CASSTGGYEQYF. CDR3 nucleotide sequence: TGCGCCAGCAGCACAGGGGGCTACGAGCAGTACTTC.

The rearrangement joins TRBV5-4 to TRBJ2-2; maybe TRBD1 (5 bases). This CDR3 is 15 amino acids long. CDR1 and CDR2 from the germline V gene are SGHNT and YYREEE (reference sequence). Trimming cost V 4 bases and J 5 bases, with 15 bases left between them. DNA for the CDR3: TGTGCCAGCAGCCCACAGGATAGGGTTACCGGGGAGCTGTTTTTT. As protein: CASSPQDRVTGELFF.

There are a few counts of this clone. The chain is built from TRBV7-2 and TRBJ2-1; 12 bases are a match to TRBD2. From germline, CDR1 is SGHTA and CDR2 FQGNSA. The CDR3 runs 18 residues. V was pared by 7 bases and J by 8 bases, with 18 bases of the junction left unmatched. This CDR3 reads CASTHRTSGNHRPYEQFF. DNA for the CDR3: TGTGCCAGCACCCATCGGACTAGCGGGAATCATAGGCCATATGAGCAGTTCTTC. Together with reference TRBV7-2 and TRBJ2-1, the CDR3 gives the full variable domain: GAGVSQSPSNKVTEKGKDVELRCDPISGHTALYWYRQSLGQGLEFLIYFQGNSAPDKSGLPSDRFSAERTGGSVSTLTIQRTQQEDSAVYLCASTHRTSGNHRPYEQFFGPGTRLTVL.

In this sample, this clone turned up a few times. The CDR3 DNA sequence: TGTGCCAGCAGTTCGGGGGTCCACGAGCAGTACTTC. This gives the protein CASSSGVHEQYF. The rearrangement uses TRBV27 and TRBJ2-7; maybe TRBD2 (6 bases). With 4 bases removed from V and 5 bases from J, the gap between germline ends came to 9 bases. Looked up from germline, CDR1 is MNHEY and CDR2 is SMNVEV (reference sequence). The CDR3 is made up of 12 amino acids.

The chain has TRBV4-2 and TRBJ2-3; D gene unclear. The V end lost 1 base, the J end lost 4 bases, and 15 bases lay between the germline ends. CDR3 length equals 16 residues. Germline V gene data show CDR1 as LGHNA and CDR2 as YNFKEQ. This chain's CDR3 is CASSQVSRLSADTQYF. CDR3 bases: TGTGCCAGCAGCCAAGTTTCCAGACTTTCGGCAGATACGCAGTATTTT.